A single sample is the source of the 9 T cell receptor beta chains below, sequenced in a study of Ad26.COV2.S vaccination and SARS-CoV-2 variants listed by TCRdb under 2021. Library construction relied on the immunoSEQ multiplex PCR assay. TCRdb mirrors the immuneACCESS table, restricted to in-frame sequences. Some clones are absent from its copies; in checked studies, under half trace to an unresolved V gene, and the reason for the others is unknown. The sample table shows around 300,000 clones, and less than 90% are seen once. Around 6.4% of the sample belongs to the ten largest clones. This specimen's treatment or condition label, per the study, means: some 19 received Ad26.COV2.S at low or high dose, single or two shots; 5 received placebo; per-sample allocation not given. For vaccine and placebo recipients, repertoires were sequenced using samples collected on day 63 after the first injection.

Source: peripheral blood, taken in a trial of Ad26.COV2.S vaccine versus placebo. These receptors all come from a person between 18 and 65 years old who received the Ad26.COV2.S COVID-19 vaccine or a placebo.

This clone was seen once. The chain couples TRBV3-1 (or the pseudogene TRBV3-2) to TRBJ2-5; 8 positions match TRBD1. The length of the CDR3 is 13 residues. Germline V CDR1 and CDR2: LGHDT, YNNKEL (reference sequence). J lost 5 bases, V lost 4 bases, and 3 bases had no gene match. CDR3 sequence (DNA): TGTGCCAGCAGCCCGGACAGGGAGGAGACCCAGTACTTC. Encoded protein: CASSPDREETQYF.

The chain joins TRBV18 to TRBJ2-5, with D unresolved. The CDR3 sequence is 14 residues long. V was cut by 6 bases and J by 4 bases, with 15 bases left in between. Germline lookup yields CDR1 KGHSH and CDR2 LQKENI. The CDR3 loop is CASSPTVRRETQYF. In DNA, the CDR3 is TGTGCCAGCTCCCCCACGGTACGGCGAGAGACCCAGTACTTC.

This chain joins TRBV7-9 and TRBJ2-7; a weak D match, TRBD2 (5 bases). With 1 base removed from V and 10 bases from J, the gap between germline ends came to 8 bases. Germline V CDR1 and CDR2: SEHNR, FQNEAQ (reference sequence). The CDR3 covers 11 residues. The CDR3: CASSLELDQYF. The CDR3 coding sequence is TGTGCCAGCAGCTTAGAACTAGATCAGTACTTC.

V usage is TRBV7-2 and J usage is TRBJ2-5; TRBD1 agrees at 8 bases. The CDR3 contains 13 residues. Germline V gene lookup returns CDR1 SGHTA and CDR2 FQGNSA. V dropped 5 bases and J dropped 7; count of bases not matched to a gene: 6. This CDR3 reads CASSGQGLGTQYF. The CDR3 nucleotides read TGTGCCAGCAGCGGACAGGGTCTAGGGACCCAGTACTTC.

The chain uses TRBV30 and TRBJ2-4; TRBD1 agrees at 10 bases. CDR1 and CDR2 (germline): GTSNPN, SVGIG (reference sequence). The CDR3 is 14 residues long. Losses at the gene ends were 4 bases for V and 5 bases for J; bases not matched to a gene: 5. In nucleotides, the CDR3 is TGTGCCTGGAACGGACAGGGGGTCGAAAACATTCAGTACTTC. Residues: CAWNGQGVENIQYF.

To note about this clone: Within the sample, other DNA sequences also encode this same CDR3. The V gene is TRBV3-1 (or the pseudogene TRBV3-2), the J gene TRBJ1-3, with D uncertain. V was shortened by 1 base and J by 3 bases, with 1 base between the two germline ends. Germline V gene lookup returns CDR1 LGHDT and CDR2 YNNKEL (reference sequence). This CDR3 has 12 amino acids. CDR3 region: CASSQVGNTIYF. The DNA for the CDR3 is TGTGCCAGCAGCCAAGTTGGAAACACCATATATTTT.

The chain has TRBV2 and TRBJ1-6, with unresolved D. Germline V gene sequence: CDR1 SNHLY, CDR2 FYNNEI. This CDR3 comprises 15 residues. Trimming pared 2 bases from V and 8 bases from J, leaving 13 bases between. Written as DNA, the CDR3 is TGTGCCAGCAGTGAAACGAGGATGGTTTATTCACCCCTCCACTTT. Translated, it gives CASSETRMVYSPLHF.

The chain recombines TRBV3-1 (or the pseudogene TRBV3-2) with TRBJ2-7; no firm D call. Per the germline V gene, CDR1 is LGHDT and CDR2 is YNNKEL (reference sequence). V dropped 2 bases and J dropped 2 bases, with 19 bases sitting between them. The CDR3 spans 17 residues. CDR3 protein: CASSQFSNVFSPYEQYF. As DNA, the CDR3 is TGTGCCAGCAGCCAATTCTCCAATGTTTTCAGTCCCTACGAGCAGTACTTC.

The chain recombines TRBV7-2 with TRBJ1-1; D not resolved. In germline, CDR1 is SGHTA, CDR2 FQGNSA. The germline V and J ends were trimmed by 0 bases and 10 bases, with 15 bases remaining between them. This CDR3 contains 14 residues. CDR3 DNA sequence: TGTGCCAGCAGCTTAGCGGGGTTCTTTAGAGGAGCTTTCTTT. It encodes CASSLAGFFRGAFF.